This T cell receptor (beta chain) derives from a study of vaccination effects on CD4 cells after COVID-19. The table came from immunoSEQ multiplex PCR; TCRdb's copy has only in-frame clones and leaves some out. The table lists about 66,000 clones, 72% of them singletons, with approximately 24% in the top ten. The CDR3 extends over 13 amino acids. V dropped 3 bases and J dropped 1 base, with 6 bases sitting between them. Germline lookup yields CDR1 LNHDA and CDR2 SQIVND (reference sequence). Upon completion of 10 to 11 days in culture, CD4+ T cells were isolated. The authors exchanged half the medium for IL-2 medium on days 3 and 7. About this clone: The antigen is not known.

The sequence was obtained from a human donor who had a prior SARS-CoV-2 infection. The rearrangement uses TRBV19 and TRBJ1-1; D unresolved. Sequencing was performed on CD4+ T cells from PBMCs cultured without peptide, taken before COVID-19 vaccination. CDR3 region: CASSIGRNTEAFF. The CDR3 DNA is TGTGCCAGTAGTATTGGCAGGAACACTGAAGCTTTCTTT.